Presented here are 10 T cell receptor beta chains from one specimen sequenced in a study of T cell changes during pregnancy in multiple sclerosis. The assay was immunoSEQ multiplex PCR, and TCRdb's table has in-frame clones only and misses some. The sample contains about 49,000 clones, 94% of which appear only once. The specimen was CD8+ T cells from peripheral blood mononuclear cells, collected before pregnancy. The receptors here all came from a female donor with multiple sclerosis, enrolled in a pregnancy study.

The rearrangement uses TRBV19 and TRBJ1-3; no definite D call. Trimming stripped 1 base from V and 4 bases from J, with 11 bases between. This CDR3 has 15 residues. Per the germline V gene, CDR1 is LNHDA and CDR2 is SQIVND (reference sequence). The CDR3 reads CASSIGFGSGNTIYF. The CDR3 DNA reads TGTGCCAGTAGTATAGGATTCGGGTCCGGAAACACCATATATTTT. The full variable domain, completed using reference TRBV19 and TRBJ1-3, is DGGITQSPKYLFRKEGQNVTLSCEQNLNHDAMYWYRQDPGQGLRLIYYSQIVNDFQKGDIAEGYSVSREKKESFPLTVTSAQKNPTAFYLCASSIGFGSGNTIYFGEGSWLTVV.

V usage is TRBV28 and J usage is TRBJ2-7, with a tentative D call TRBD1 (6 bases). CDR3 length equals 17 residues. The germline gives CDR1 MDHEN, CDR2 SYDVKM. V was trimmed by 3 bases and J by 1 base, leaving 19 bases between them. The CDR3, as DNA: TGTGCCAGCAGTTTCCCTCTGGCAGGGGAAAGGTCCTACGAGCAGTACTTC. Encoded protein: CASSFPLAGERSYEQYF.

This clone was seen only once. The chain joins TRBV6-6 to TRBJ2-7; tentatively, D is TRBD2 (5 bases). This CDR3 comprises 13 residues. Trimming left V 6 bases short and J 5 bases short, with 14 bases between. Looked up from germline, CDR1 is MNHNY and CDR2 is SVGAGI (reference sequence). This CDR3 reads CASSLRDPHEQYF. The CDR3 DNA is TGTGCCAGCAGCCTCCGGGATCCCCACGAGCAGTACTTC.

CDR3: CASSIYSGSTGDEQFF. CDR3 in DNA: TGTGCCAGTAGTATCTACAGCGGGAGCACGGGAGATGAGCAGTTCTTC. V is TRBV19 and J is TRBJ2-1; 8 nucleotides agree with TRBD2. V lost 3 bases to trimming and J lost 8 bases; unmatched junction nucleotides: 12. The CDR3 has 16 residues. CDR1 is LNHDA and CDR2 is SQIVND in the germline V gene (reference sequence).

The rearrangement uses TRBV30 and TRBJ2-5; 8 nucleotides line up with TRBD2. After removal of 5 bases from V and 4 bases from J, the junction contained 12 bases not matched to a gene. The germline V gene has CDR1 GTSNPN and CDR2 SVGIG (reference sequence). This CDR3 is built from 15 residues. This CDR3 reads CAWWDNGRVGETQYF. The CDR3 nucleotides are TGTGCCTGGTGGGACAACGGGAGGGTCGGAGAGACCCAGTACTTC.

V is TRBV27 and J is TRBJ2-2, with 9 nucleotides matching TRBD2. V was clipped by 4 bases and J by 8 bases; unmatched bases: 8. Germline V lookup: CDR1 MNHEY, CDR2 SMNVEV (reference sequence). The CDR3 loop spans 15 amino acids. In nucleotides, the CDR3 is TGTGCCAGCAGTTCGGCGGGAGGGAAACGTGGGGAGCTGTTTTTT. This translates into CASSSAGGKRGELFF.

The V call is TRBV7-9, the J call TRBJ2-7; D is undetermined. V was pared by 3 bases and J by 0 bases, with 6 bases between. Looked up from germline, CDR1 is SEHNR and CDR2 is FQNEAQ (reference sequence). This CDR3 is 13 amino acids long. The chain's CDR3 is CASSFSSSYEQYF. Written as DNA, the CDR3 is TGTGCCAGCAGCTTCTCTAGCTCCTACGAGCAGTACTTC.

This clone was seen once. The chain uses TRBV28 and TRBJ1-2; 8 positions agree with TRBD1. CDR1 is MDHEN and CDR2 is SYDVKM in the germline V gene. The CDR3 is 15 residues long. V was clipped by 3 bases and J by 3 bases; unmatched bases: 6. The CDR3 DNA follows: TGTGCCAGCAGTTTTTCCGGGACAGGCGACTATGGCTACACCTTC. Translation: CASSFSGTGDYGYTF.

V and J are TRBV2 and TRBJ1-5, with 8 bases aligning to TRBD1. Trimming took 6 bases from V and 7 from J; bases not matched to a gene: 5. The CDR3 is made up of 13 amino acids. Germline V lookup: CDR1 SNHLY, CDR2 FYNNEI. CDR3 sequence reads: CASSATGGQPQHF. In DNA, the CDR3 is TGTGCCAGCAGCGCAACAGGGGGGCAGCCCCAGCATTTT.

This chain uses TRBV7-2 with TRBJ2-1, with 9 bases identical to TRBD2. The germline V gene encodes CDR1 SGHTA and CDR2 FQGNSA. CDR3 length: 17 amino acids. V lost 4 bases, J lost 5 bases, and 12 bases stayed unmatched. The CDR3 DNA sequence: TGTGCCAGCAGCTGGTACCGGGGGACTAGCTACGACAATGAGCAGTTCTTC. Amino acid sequence: CASSWYRGTSYDNEQFF.